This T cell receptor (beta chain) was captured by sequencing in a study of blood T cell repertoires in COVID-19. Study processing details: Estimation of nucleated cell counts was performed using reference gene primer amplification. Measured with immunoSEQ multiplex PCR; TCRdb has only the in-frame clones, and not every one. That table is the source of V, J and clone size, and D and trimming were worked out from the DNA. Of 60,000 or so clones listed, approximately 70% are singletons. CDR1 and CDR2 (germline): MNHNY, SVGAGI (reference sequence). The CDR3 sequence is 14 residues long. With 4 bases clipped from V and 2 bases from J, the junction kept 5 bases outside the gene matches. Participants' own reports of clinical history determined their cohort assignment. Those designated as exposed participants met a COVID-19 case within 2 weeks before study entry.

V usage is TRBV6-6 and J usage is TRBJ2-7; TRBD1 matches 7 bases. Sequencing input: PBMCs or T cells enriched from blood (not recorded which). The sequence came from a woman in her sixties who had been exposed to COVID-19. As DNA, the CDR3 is TGTGCCAGCAGTTGGCTGACAGGGACCTACGAGCAGTACTTC. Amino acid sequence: CASSWLTGTYEQYF.